Below, 25 T cell receptor beta chains from the same sample are listed, as sequenced in a study of blood T cell repertoires in COVID-19. Sequencing used immunoSEQ multiplex PCR; TCRdb keeps in-frame clones, though not all of them. The sample records 70,000 or so clones, roughly 90% being singletons. The sequenced sample was peripheral blood. The receptors come from a human donor in a cohort sampled during active COVID-19.

The rearrangement links TRBV7-2 to TRBJ2-1, with D perhaps matching TRBD2 (6 bases). The V gene lost 5 bases and the J gene lost 5 bases, with 10 bases spanning the gap. The CDR3 runs to 13 residues. Looked up from germline, CDR1 is SGHTA and CDR2 is FQGNSA. The CDR3: CASSPGLHNEQFF. The CDR3 nucleotides are TGTGCCAGCAGCCCGGGACTTCACAATGAGCAGTTCTTC.

The chain combines TRBV30 with TRBJ2-1; 9 nucleotides line up with TRBD2. CDR3 length: 16 amino acids. Germline V CDR1 and CDR2: GTSNPN, SVGIG (reference sequence). The trim removed 1 base at V and 4 bases at J, leaving 8 bases unmatched. The CDR3 bases are TGTGCCTGGAGTGCAATGACTAGCGGAACTTACAATGAGCAGTTCTTC. This codes for CAWSAMTSGTYNEQFF.

The chain employs TRBV14 and TRBJ2-1; D possibly corresponds to TRBD2 (5 bases). The germline gives CDR1 SGHDN, CDR2 FVKESK. CDR3 length: 13 residues. V was trimmed by 6 bases and J by 4 bases, leaving 10 bases between them. CDR3 residues: CASRRTAYNEQFF. CDR3 coding DNA: TGTGCCAGCAGGAGGACTGCGTACAATGAGCAGTTCTTC.

This chain's CDR3 is CASSQGGGSNQPQHF. DNA for the CDR3: TGTGCCAGCAGCCAAGGTGGGGGGAGCAATCAGCCCCAGCATTTT. The chain uses TRBV3-1 (or the pseudogene TRBV3-2) and TRBJ1-5; a weak D match, TRBD1 (5 bases). Trimming stripped 1 base from V and 1 base from J, with 8 bases between. The CDR3 covers 15 residues. The V gene's germline CDR1 is LGHDT and CDR2 YNNKEL (reference sequence).

The chain has TRBV27 and TRBJ1-1; no clear D. Germline V lookup: CDR1 MNHEY, CDR2 SMNVEV (reference sequence). V lost 3 bases to trimming and J lost 1 base, with 9 bases between them. This CDR3 has 14 amino acids. The CDR3 sequence is CASSFRRENTEAFF. As DNA, the CDR3 is TGTGCCAGCAGTTTCCGGCGGGAGAACACTGAAGCTTTCTTT.

The chain couples TRBV30 to TRBJ1-5, with no clear D. The V end lost 2 bases, the J end lost 1 base, and 9 bases lay between the germline ends. This CDR3 has 14 amino acids. The germline V gene has CDR1 GTSNPN and CDR2 SVGIG (reference sequence). The CDR3: CAWSSGSSNQPQHF. In DNA, the CDR3 is TGTGCCTGGAGTTCGGGTAGCAGCAATCAGCCCCAGCATTTT.

The rearrangement links TRBV29-1 to TRBJ2-7; a weak D match, TRBD1 (6 bases). Germline values: CDR1 SQVTM, CDR2 ANQGSEA. The V end lost 5 bases, the J end lost 4 bases, and 24 bases lay between the germline ends. There are 16 residues in the CDR3. The CDR3 region is CSVPGGRGSPGYEQYF. In nucleotides, the CDR3 is TGCAGCGTTCCTGGGGGCAGGGGCTCTCCGGGATACGAGCAGTACTTC.

The rearrangement links TRBV24-1 to TRBJ2-1; TRBD1 matches 8 bases. CDR3 size: 16 residues. V dropped 4 bases and J dropped 9; count of bases not matched to a gene: 13. In germline, CDR1 is KGHDR, CDR2 SFDVKD. CDR3 in DNA: TGTGCCACCAGTGAAATCGGACAGGGCGGACTCCCTGAGCAGTTCTTC. Its translation is CATSEIGQGGLPEQFF.

The chain couples TRBV5-6 to TRBJ2-1, with 10 positions matching TRBD2. The germline V gene has CDR1 SGHDT and CDR2 YYEEEE. This CDR3 has 16 amino acids. After removal of 1 base from V and 5 bases from J, the junction contained 6 bases not matched to a gene. The CDR3 region is CASSLYLAGGNNEQFF. The CDR3 coding sequence is TGTGCCAGCAGCTTGTATTTAGCGGGAGGAAACAATGAGCAGTTCTTC.

The chain combines TRBV4-2 with TRBJ2-7; 9 bases agree with TRBD2. V dropped 4 bases and J dropped 0; count of bases not matched to a gene: 7. Germline lookup yields CDR1 LGHNA and CDR2 YNFKEQ. The CDR3 loop spans 16 amino acids. The CDR3 loop is CASSPSTSGNSYEQYF. For the CDR3, the DNA is TGTGCCAGCAGCCCCTCGACTAGCGGAAACTCCTACGAGCAGTACTTC.

The chain joins TRBV5-3 to TRBJ2-1; possible D gene TRBD2, 5 bases. TRBV5-3 is an ORF; its function is uncertain. The V end lost 0 bases, the J end lost 9 bases, and 16 bases lay between the germline ends. The CDR3 is made up of 15 amino acids. The CDR3 nucleotides read TGTGCCAGAAGCTTGGACAGCTATCCCCGGGGTGAGCAGTTCTTC. This encodes CARSLDSYPRGEQFF.

The rearrangement joins TRBV5-8 to TRBJ1-4, with 10 bases identical to TRBD1. Germline CDR1 and CDR2: SGHTS and YDEGEE. After removal of 5 bases from V and 5 bases from J, the junction contained 0 bases not matched to a gene. CDR3 length: 13 residues. CDR3 coding DNA: TGTGCCAGCAGGGACAGGGGGAATGAAAAACTGTTTTTT. Residues: CASRDRGNEKLFF.

The chain joins TRBV27 to TRBJ1-2; TRBD1 matches at 9 bases. The CDR3 has 15 residues. Per germline, CDR1 MNHEY and CDR2 SMNVEV (reference sequence). The trim removed 6 bases at V and 2 bases at J, leaving 7 bases unmatched. This CDR3 is CASRAMGQGNYGYTF. The CDR3 bases are TGTGCCAGCAGGGCTATGGGACAGGGCAACTATGGCTACACCTTC.

The chain links TRBV2 to TRBJ2-3; 11 bases are a match to TRBD2. The germline CDR1 and CDR2 sequences are SNHLY and FYNNEI. The CDR3 is 15 amino acids. Trimming removed 6 bases from V and 2 bases from J; junction bases left unmatched: 4. The CDR3: CASSRTSGYTDTQYF. The DNA of the CDR3 is TGTGCCAGCAGCCGGACTAGCGGGTACACAGATACGCAGTATTTT.

CDR3 in amino acids: CASSIPGGSGTLEQFF. DNA of the CDR3: TGTGCCAGTAGTATACCCGGTGGTAGCGGGACGCTTGAGCAGTTCTTC. The V and J genes are TRBV19 and TRBJ2-1, with 8 bases lining up with TRBD2. Losses at the gene ends were 2 bases for V and 9 bases for J; bases not matched to a gene: 12. Germline V gene data show CDR1 as LNHDA and CDR2 as SQIVND (reference sequence). The length of the CDR3 is 16 residues.

V and J are TRBV4-3 and TRBJ1-1; possibly TRBD1 for D (6 bases). Trimming took off 0 bases at V and 6 bases at J, with 11 bases between the two ends. The CDR3 contains 14 residues. Germline V gene sequence: CDR1 LGHNA, CDR2 YSLEER. CDR3 loop: CASSQEWGHAEAFF. CDR3 in DNA: TGCGCCAGCAGCCAAGAATGGGGACACGCTGAAGCTTTCTTT.

The chain couples TRBV7-8 to TRBJ2-1; D possibly corresponds to TRBD2 (5 bases). The V end was cut by 5 bases, the J end by 15 bases, with 14 bases between. The CDR3 spans 11 residues. Per the germline V gene, CDR1 is SGHVS and CDR2 is FQNEAQ. CDR3 amino acids: CASSQTRGRFF. In DNA form, the CDR3 reads TGTGCCAGCAGCCAAACTAGAGGACGGTTCTTC.

The gene calls are TRBV6-2 or TRBV6-3 and TRBJ2-5, with D possibly being TRBD1 (6 bases). V shed 5 bases and J shed 5 bases, with 15 bases lying between them. CDR3 length equals 14 residues. CDR1 and CDR2 from the germline V gene are MNHEY and SVGEGT. The CDR3 DNA reads TGTGCCAGCAGTGGCTCGATAAGGGGGGAGACCCAGTACTTC. Its protein is CASSGSIRGETQYF.

The gene calls are TRBV19 and TRBJ2-7; TRBD1 matches at 7 bases. CDR1 and CDR2 from the germline V gene are LNHDA and SQIVND (reference sequence). Losses at the gene ends were 0 bases for V and 4 bases for J; bases not matched to a gene: 3. The CDR3 is 14 residues long. The CDR3 sequence: CASSIEGQRYEQYF. Written as DNA, the CDR3 is TGTGCCAGTAGTATAGAGGGACAGAGATACGAGCAGTACTTC.

The chain links TRBV27 to TRBJ2-5; 14 positions agree with TRBD2. The CDR3 covers 16 residues. Losses at the gene ends were 4 bases for V and 4 bases for J; bases not matched to a gene: 5. Germline V CDR1 and CDR2: MNHEY, SMNVEV (reference sequence). As DNA, the CDR3 is TGTGCCAGCAGTTCGGGGACTAGCGGGAGAACAGAGACCCAGTACTTC. This encodes CASSSGTSGRTETQYF.

The chain joins TRBV28 to TRBJ1-2; D gene uncertain. CDR1 and CDR2 from the germline V gene are MDHEN and SYDVKM. Trimming cost V 6 bases and J 2 bases, with 16 bases left between them. CDR3 length: 15 residues. The CDR3 sequence is CASRLIPGLNYGYTF. CDR3 in DNA: TGTGCCAGCAGGTTAATCCCGGGATTGAACTATGGCTACACCTTC.

Worth noting for this clone: Other DNA sequences in this specimen translate into the identical CDR3. The chain is built from TRBV6-5 and TRBJ2-7; D unclear. This CDR3 has 13 residues. Germline V gene lookup returns CDR1 MNHEY and CDR2 SVGAGI. The V end was cut by 2 bases, the J end by 0 bases, with 5 bases between. The CDR3 here is CASSYLPSYEQYF. CDR3 DNA: TGTGCCAGCAGTTACCTCCCCTCCTACGAGCAGTACTTC.

Only a few counts were recorded for this clone. This sequence joins TRBV28 and TRBJ1-2; unclear D gene. The CDR3 has 11 residues. V lost 7 bases to trimming and J lost 2 bases, with 5 bases between them. Germline CDR1 is MDHEN and CDR2 is SYDVKM. This CDR3 reads CASTQNYGYTF. As DNA, the CDR3 is TGTGCCAGCACCCAGAACTATGGCTACACCTTC.

This rearrangement joins TRBV6-5 to TRBJ2-7; 11 bases are a match to TRBD2. CDR1 and CDR2 from the germline V gene are MNHEY and SVGAGI. Losses at the gene ends were 6 bases for V and 1 base for J; bases not matched to a gene: 2. The CDR3 spans 14 residues. The DNA of the CDR3 is TGTGCCAGCAGAGGGACTAGCGGTTCCTACGAGCAGTACTTC. This gives the protein CASRGTSGSYEQYF.

The chain employs TRBV5-1 and TRBJ2-4; 9 bases fit TRBD1. After removal of 0 bases from V and 8 bases from J, the junction contained 6 bases not matched to a gene. The CDR3 totals 15 residues. Germline-derived CDR1 and CDR2 are SGHRS and YFSETQ. CDR3 DNA: TGCGCCAGCAGCTTGGCCGGGACAGGGCGAGACATTCAGTACTTC. Encoded protein: CASSLAGTGRDIQYF.